The 32 T cell receptor beta chains presented below share a single source sample, sequenced in a study of human T cells and chemical hapten exposure. TCRdb re-analysed the RACE reads in MiXCR, keeping a single row per CDR3 protein. There are 240,000 or so distinct CDR3 sequences in the sample; approximately 8.4% occur only once, and approximately 2.2% lies in the top ten. Specified time point: pre-sensitization, week 0. The treatment: therapeutic diphenylcyclopropenone sensitization with weekly scalp DPC. The source material was whole blood, sampled in connection with sensitization to the hapten diphenylcyclopropenone (DPC). These receptors were obtained from a woman aged 35 to 49 with alopecia areata. Some clones in this sample may be carry-over from other donors' samples.

DNA for the CDR3: TGCGCCAGCAGGACCGGGACTAGCGGGGGAAACCAAGAGACCCAGTACTTC. This translates into CASRTGTSGGNQETQYF. This chain links TRBV5-1 with TRBJ2-5, with 14 positions matching TRBD2. The junction had 6 bases not matched to a gene; V was cut back by 5 bases and J by 0 bases. CDR1 and CDR2 from the germline V gene are SGHRS and YFSETQ. This CDR3 contains 17 residues.

This chain joins TRBV7-2 and TRBJ2-2; 9 nucleotides agree with TRBD2. Trimming at V came to 5 bases and at J to 4 bases, leaving 5 bases not matched to a gene. From germline, CDR1 is SGHTA and CDR2 FQGNSA. This CDR3 is 15 amino acids long. For the CDR3, the DNA is TGTGCCAGCAGCCAACTAGCGGGTTCCACCGGGGAGCTGTTTTTT. It specifies CASSQLAGSTGELFF.

The chain links TRBV5-1 to TRBJ2-1; 10 bases fit TRBD2. This CDR3 contains 15 residues. The germline CDR1 and CDR2 sequences are SGHRS and YFSETQ. The J segment lost 7 bases and the V segment lost 4 bases, leaving 8 bases of the junction unmatched. CDR3 nucleotide sequence: TGCGCCAGCAGCCTACCTGGGACTAGCGCAAATGAGCAGTTCTTC. Protein: CASSLPGTSANEQFF.

This clonotype was counted many times. The chain uses TRBV4-3 and TRBJ1-4; no definite D call. Trimming removed 0 bases from V and 7 bases from J, with 6 bases in between. The CDR3 runs to 13 residues. Germline values: CDR1 LGHNA, CDR2 YSLEER. This CDR3 is CASSQDRSEKLFF. As DNA, the CDR3 is TGCGCCAGCAGCCAAGATAGAAGTGAAAAACTGTTTTTT.

This clonotype came up a few times. V usage is TRBV10-3 and J usage is TRBJ2-7; 10 bases map to TRBD1. The germline V gene has CDR1 ENHRY and CDR2 SYGVKD. J was trimmed by 6 bases and V by 10 bases; bases with no gene match: 12. This CDR3 spans 14 amino acids. CDR3: CATLQGQGGSEQYF. DNA of the CDR3: TGTGCCACCCTCCAAGGACAGGGGGGAAGCGAGCAGTACTTC.

In its sample, this clonotype was seen a few times. This sequence joins TRBV20-1 and TRBJ2-5; D ambiguous. Germline assignment: CDR1 DFQATT and CDR2 SNEGSKA (reference sequence). The CDR3 has 15 residues. Trimming took 1 base from V and 1 from J, leaving 13 bases between them. The CDR3 DNA reads TGCAGTGCTAGAGCGGAGAGGAAACCCCAAGAGACCCAGTACTTC. Residues: CSARAERKPQETQYF.

This clonotype has a handful of counts. The chain has TRBV7-8 and TRBJ1-5, with a tentative D call TRBD1 (5 bases). CDR3 length: 16 residues. V gave up 0 bases and J gave up 7 bases, with 16 bases separating them. Germline-derived CDR1 and CDR2 are SGHVS and FQNEAQ. The CDR3 loop is CASSLARWQGGQPQHF. Here the CDR3 DNA reads TGTGCCAGCAGCTTAGCGCGGTGGCAGGGCGGACAGCCCCAGCATTTT.

This clonotype was counted only a few times. The V gene is TRBV13, the J gene TRBJ1-5; D unclear. V was trimmed by 3 bases and J by 7 bases, leaving 13 bases between them. Germline V gene sequence: CDR1 PRHDT, CDR2 FYEKMQ (reference sequence). This CDR3 has 14 amino acids. The CDR3 DNA follows: TGTGCCAGCAGCTTTGGCGGTGCAGGACAGCCCCAGCATTTT. Translating it yields CASSFGGAGQPQHF.

In this sample, this clonotype turned up a few times. The V and J genes are TRBV7-8 and TRBJ1-4, with unresolved D. This CDR3 is built from 17 residues. Germline V gene data show CDR1 as SGHVS and CDR2 as FQNEAQ. Trimming removed 2 bases from V and 0 bases from J, with 13 bases in between. The CDR3 bases are TGTGCCAGCAGCTTATTGGGCGGACCAACAACTAATGAAAAACTGTTTTTT. Translating gives CASSLLGGPTTNEKLFF.

The chain carries TRBV7-9 and TRBJ1-1; D may be TRBD1 (6 bases). Germline values: CDR1 SEHNR, CDR2 FQNEAQ (reference sequence). The CDR3 totals 16 residues. The germline V and J ends were trimmed by 5 bases and 0 bases, with 16 bases remaining between them. As DNA, the CDR3 is TGTGCCAGCAGCCCAAAGGGGGGAACGATGAACACTGAAGCTTTCTTT. This translates into CASSPKGGTMNTEAFF.

This chain joins TRBV6-2 or TRBV6-3 and TRBJ2-7; D remains ambiguous. CDR3 length: 14 amino acids. Germline CDR1 reads MNHEY; CDR2 reads SVGEGT. The V end was cut by 1 base, the J end by 7 bases, with 14 bases between. CDR3 protein: CASSYLVSGKEQYF. The CDR3 DNA sequence: TGTGCCAGCAGTTACTTAGTTTCTGGAAAAGAGCAGTACTTC.

The sample holds a few counts of this clonotype. The genes are TRBV20-1 and TRBJ2-3; TRBD2 might be the D (6 bases). This CDR3 is built from 16 residues. Trimming shortened V by 3 bases and J by 1 base, and 17 bases separated the two germline ends. Germline values: CDR1 DFQATT, CDR2 SNEGSKA (reference sequence). The CDR3 coding sequence is TGCAGTGCTAGGGGGCGGGGATTTGATGGCACAGATACGCAGTATTTT. This gives the protein CSARGRGFDGTDTQYF.

This clonotype occurred many times. The V and J genes are TRBV29-1 and TRBJ2-1; 9 nucleotides match TRBD2. In germline, CDR1 is SQVTM, CDR2 ANQGSEA. V was pared by 4 bases and J by 0 bases, with 4 bases of the junction left unmatched. The CDR3 totals 15 residues. CDR3 sequence: CSVVSGRSSYNEQFF. CDR3 sequence (DNA): TGCAGCGTTGTTAGCGGGAGAAGCTCCTACAATGAGCAGTTCTTC.

This clonotype was counted many times. V usage is TRBV27 and J usage is TRBJ2-7; D gene uncertain. Trimming left V 0 bases short and J 3 bases short, with 12 bases between. The length of the CDR3 is 15 residues. Germline V CDR1 and CDR2: MNHEY, SMNVEV (reference sequence). The CDR3 nucleotides read TGTGCCAGCAGTTTATCCCGACTGGCGGACTACGAGCAGTACTTC. This translates into CASSLSRLADYEQYF.

This clonotype was seen a handful of times. The chain employs TRBV10-3 and TRBJ2-3; D is ambiguous. Germline CDR1 ENHRY, CDR2 SYGVKD. This CDR3 is built from 13 residues. V shed 7 bases and J shed 4 bases, with 12 bases lying between them. CDR3 loop: CAINDGTPDTQYF. CDR3 sequence (DNA): TGTGCCATCAACGACGGAACCCCAGATACGCAGTATTTT.

This clonotype showed up just a few times. The chain links TRBV28 to TRBJ2-3; 10 nucleotides match TRBD2. V lost 5 bases and J lost 5; bases outside the gene matches: 7. CDR1 MDHEN and CDR2 SYDVKM come from the germline V gene. The CDR3 is made up of 15 amino acids. For the CDR3, the DNA is TGTGCCAGCAGTACGCCTAGCGGGAGTCGAGATACGCAGTATTTT. Translated, it gives CASSTPSGSRDTQYF. The full variable domain, its missing parts supplied by reference TRBV28 and TRBJ2-3, is DVKVTQSSRYLVKRTGEKVFLECVQDMDHENMFWYRQDPGLGLRLIYFSYDVKMKEKGDIPEGYSVSREKKERFSLILESASTNQTSMYLCASSTPSGSRDTQYFGPGTRLTVL.

This clonotype was counted only a few times. The V and J genes are TRBV20-1 and TRBJ2-1, with 11 bases lining up with TRBD2. The germline CDR1 and CDR2 sequences are DFQATT and SNEGSKA (reference sequence). The CDR3 has 14 amino acids. The junction had 9 bases not matched to a gene; V was cut back by 8 bases and J by 6 bases. The DNA of the CDR3 is TGCAGTCTTAGCGGGAGGGCCGCCAGCAATGAGCAGTTCTTC. It is translated as CSLSGRAASNEQFF.

This clonotype showed up just a few times. One end of the junction varies from germline; a read error may be responsible. The chain links TRBV2 to TRBJ2-1; D ambiguous. This CDR3 is built from 15 residues. Germline CDR1 and CDR2: SNHLY and FYNNEI. The CDR3 nucleotides are TGTGTCAGCAGTGAACTATCTTTCTCCTACAATGAGCAGTTCTTC. Translation: CVSSELSFSYNEQFF.

This clonotype turned up a few times. The rearrangement joins TRBV24-1 to TRBJ2-7; TRBD2 is a possible D gene (5 bases). From germline, CDR1 is KGHDR and CDR2 SFDVKD. Trimming pared 7 bases from V and 3 bases from J, leaving 6 bases between. This CDR3 is 11 amino acids long. The DNA of the CDR3 is TGTGCCACCAGCGAGGGCTACGAGCAGTACTTC. Its translation is CATSEGYEQYF.

This clonotype was seen a handful of times. This chain links TRBV28 with TRBJ1-5; tentatively, D is TRBD1 (6 bases). The germline V gene encodes CDR1 MDHEN and CDR2 SYDVKM. Trimming left V 3 bases short and J 1 base short, with 16 bases between. The CDR3 sequence is 17 residues long. For the CDR3, the DNA is TGTGCCAGCAGTTTGGCAGGGGAGAGAAAAAGCAATCAGCCCCAGCATTTT. The encoded protein is CASSLAGERKSNQPQHF.

This sequence joins TRBV20-1 and TRBJ2-5; a weak D match, TRBD2 (5 bases). Germline CDR1 reads DFQATT; CDR2 reads SNEGSKA (reference sequence). The CDR3 extends over 14 amino acids. The CDR3: CRTGLAGRQETQYF. Written as DNA, the CDR3 is TGCAGGACGGGTCTGGCGGGTAGACAAGAGACCCAGTACTTC.

V gene TRBV25-1 combines with J gene TRBJ2-5; TRBD1 is a possible D gene (6 bases). V dropped 7 bases and J dropped 1 base, with 16 bases sitting between them. Per germline, CDR1 MGHDK and CDR2 SYGVNS. CDR3 length equals 15 residues. This CDR3 reads CASMAPDRFQETQYF. CDR3 in DNA: TGTGCCAGCATGGCCCCCGACAGGTTCCAAGAGACCCAGTACTTC.

This clonotype was seen a few times. The chain combines TRBV20-1 with TRBJ2-3; possibly TRBD2 for D (6 bases). The CDR3 runs 13 residues. V gave up 3 bases and J gave up 5 bases, with 12 bases separating them. Germline V gene lookup returns CDR1 DFQATT and CDR2 SNEGSKA (reference sequence). The CDR3 region is CSASSGMGDTQYF. As DNA, the CDR3 is TGCAGTGCTAGTAGCGGCATGGGAGATACGCAGTATTTT.

The sample holds many counts of this clonotype. This chain uses TRBV7-3 with TRBJ2-7, with D uncertain. The CDR3 loop spans 13 amino acids. Germline CDR1 SGHTA, CDR2 FQGTGA. Trimming pared 5 bases from V and 3 bases from J, leaving 11 bases between. Here the CDR3 DNA reads TGTGCCAGCAGCCCAGGACCCCACTACGAGCAGTACTTC. Translated, it gives CASSPGPHYEQYF.

This sequence joins TRBV28 and TRBJ1-3; D call uncertain. CDR3 length equals 10 residues. Germline V CDR1 and CDR2: MDHEN, SYDVKM. Trimming pared 8 bases from V and 4 bases from J, leaving 3 bases between. CDR3: CASFGNTIYF. CDR3 coding DNA: TGTGCCAGCTTCGGAAACACCATATATTTT. The full variable domain, completed using reference TRBV28 and TRBJ1-3, is DVKVTQSSRYLVKRTGEKVFLECVQDMDHENMFWYRQDPGLGLRLIYFSYDVKMKEKGDIPEGYSVSREKKERFSLILESASTNQTSMYLCASFGNTIYFGEGSWLTVV.

A few counts support this clonotype. The chain links TRBV24-1 to TRBJ2-1; D gene uncertain. Germline loops: CDR1 KGHDR, CDR2 SFDVKD. The CDR3 length is 13 residues. V was trimmed by 4 bases and J by 8 bases, leaving 11 bases between them. CDR3 in amino acids: CATSEADGDEQFF. The CDR3 region has the DNA TGTGCCACCAGTGAGGCCGATGGGGATGAGCAGTTCTTC.

The rearrangement links TRBV7-2 to TRBJ1-1, with D perhaps TRBD1 (5 bases). V was trimmed by 7 bases and J by 0 bases, leaving 12 bases between them. CDR1 is SGHTA, CDR2 FQGNSA, per germline. This CDR3 has 14 amino acids. The chain's CDR3 is CASNYRRMNTEAFF. CDR3 bases: TGTGCCAGCAACTACAGGCGGATGAACACTGAAGCTTTCTTT.

The chain couples TRBV7-9 to TRBJ2-3; TRBD2 agrees at 11 bases. The CDR3 is 17 amino acids. Trimming removed 0 bases from V and 5 bases from J; junction bases left unmatched: 7. The V gene's germline CDR1 is SEHNR and CDR2 FQNEAQ (reference sequence). Here the CDR3 reads CASSLARTTSGRDTQYF. The DNA for the CDR3 is TGTGCCAGCAGCTTAGCGCGGACTACTAGCGGGAGAGATACGCAGTATTTT.

This clonotype was detected many times. The chain uses TRBV28 and TRBJ1-2, with D perhaps matching TRBD1 (5 bases). The germline CDR1 and CDR2 sequences are MDHEN and SYDVKM. The germline V and J ends were trimmed by 6 bases and 3 bases, with 17 bases remaining between them. The CDR3 totals 15 residues. The CDR3 DNA reads as TGTGCCAGCAGACCCCAGTCGGGGCGCTACTATGGCTACACCTTC. The encoded protein is CASRPQSGRYYGYTF.

This chain connects TRBV5-5 to TRBJ2-7, with TRBD2 matching over 13 bases. CDR3 length: 15 residues. Germline V gene lookup returns CDR1 SGHKS and CDR2 YYEKEE (reference sequence). The trim removed 4 bases at V and 6 bases at J, leaving 7 bases unmatched. In DNA, the CDR3 is TGTGCCAGCAGCCTAGGATGGACTAGCGGGGGCGAGCAGTACTTC. It codes for CASSLGWTSGGEQYF.

The chain is built from TRBV6-1 and TRBJ1-5; no definite D call. Trimming left V 1 base short and J 6 bases short, with 10 bases between. The CDR3 covers 14 residues. Germline V CDR1 and CDR2: MNHNS, SASEGT. The CDR3 is CASSEGNVGQPQHF. The CDR3 bases are TGTGCCAGCAGTGAAGGTAACGTGGGTCAGCCCCAGCATTTT.

This clonotype was counted many times. This sequence joins TRBV5-1 and TRBJ1-3; D gene uncertain. There are 14 residues in the CDR3. The V end was cut by 2 bases, the J end by 0 bases, with 6 bases between. Germline V gives CDR1 SGHRS, CDR2 YFSETQ. The CDR3 loop reads CASSFFSSGNTIYF. CDR3 sequence (DNA): TGCGCCAGCAGCTTTTTTTCCTCTGGAAACACCATATATTTT.